This T cell receptor beta chain was observed in a study of beta chain features in type 1 diabetes. Study-wide points: Healthy donors had naive, central memory and Treg TCRB repertoires that appeared less similar than those seen among patients. TCRB CDR3s from Type 1 diabetes patients were moderately but significantly shorter in all four CD4+ subsets. It was possible that PCR favored shorter templates, equally so in patients and controls.

This clone was counted a few times. Its target is not known. The CDR3 consists of 16 residues. Germline V gene lookup returns CDR1 LNHDA and CDR2 SQIVND (reference sequence). The ends were cut back, 7 bases at V and 7 bases at J, with 25 bases in the middle. Cell sorting via CD45RO/CCR7/CD25/CD127/CD95/CD27 was performed to obtain CD4+ naive, central memory, regulatory and stem cell-like memory cells. Since all of the isolated RNA was reverse transcribed, expressed TCRB transcripts were what got sequenced. Assay used: immunoSEQ multiplex PCR; TCRdb lists only in-frame clones, some missing. Of some 160,000 clones detected, 9% to 10% appear once; the ten largest clones hold roughly 0.72%.

V is TRBV19 and J is TRBJ2-5; possible D gene TRBD1, 5 bases. Sample: central memory CD4+ T cells from blood. The source of this sequence is a woman under 40 with type 1 diabetes. The DNA for the CDR3 is TGTGCCAGTACCCCGGGTGGGGCAGATCTTCGTGGGACCCAGTACTTC. Amino acids: CASTPGGADLRGTQYF.